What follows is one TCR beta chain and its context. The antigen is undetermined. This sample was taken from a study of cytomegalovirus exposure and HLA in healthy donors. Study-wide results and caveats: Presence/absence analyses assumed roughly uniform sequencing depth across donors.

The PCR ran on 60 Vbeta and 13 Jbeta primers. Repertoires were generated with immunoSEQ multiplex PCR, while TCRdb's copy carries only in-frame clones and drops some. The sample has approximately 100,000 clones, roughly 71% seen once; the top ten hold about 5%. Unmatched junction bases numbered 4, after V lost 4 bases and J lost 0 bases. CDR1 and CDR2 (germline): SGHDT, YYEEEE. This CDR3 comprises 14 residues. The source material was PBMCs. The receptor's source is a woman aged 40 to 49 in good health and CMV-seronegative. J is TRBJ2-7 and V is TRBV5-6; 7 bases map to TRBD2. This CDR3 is CASSLAEPSYEQYF. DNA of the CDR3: TGTGCCAGCAGCCTAGCGGAACCCTCCTACGAGCAGTACTTC.